Below, 7 T cell receptor beta chains from the same sample are listed, as sequenced in a study of T cells in localized non-small cell lung cancer. Generated by immunoSEQ multiplex PCR, the TCRdb table keeps only in-frame clones and is missing some. The data hold 20,000 to 30,000 clones, with under 95% observed a single time. Material: peripheral blood, obtained before any cancer treatment. The source of these receptors is a female donor over 55 with stage II squamous cell lung carcinoma.

The V and J genes are TRBV5-1 and TRBJ1-1; D remains unclear. Deletions cut 0 bases from V and 4 bases from J, with 7 bases between. Per the germline V gene, CDR1 is SGHRS and CDR2 is YFSETQ. This CDR3 is 13 amino acids long. CDR3 amino acids: CASSLAGLTEAFF. The CDR3 DNA is TGCGCCAGCAGCTTGGCCGGGCTCACTGAAGCTTTCTTT.

This clone appeared once. The rearrangement joins TRBV10-3 to TRBJ1-1, with unresolved D. This CDR3 contains 14 residues. Trimming left V 9 bases short and J 0 bases short, with 14 bases between. Germline V gene lookup returns CDR1 ENHRY and CDR2 SYGVKD. In DNA, the CDR3 is TGTGCCATTTGTCCAACAACCATGAACACTGAAGCTTTCTTT. Encoded protein: CAICPTTMNTEAFF.

In nucleotides, the CDR3 is TGTGCCAGCAGTTTTCCGACAGGGAGAGATGAAAAACTGTTTTTT. Translating it yields CASSFPTGRDEKLFF. The gene calls are TRBV5-5 and TRBJ1-4, with TRBD1 identical over 7 bases. CDR1 and CDR2 (germline): SGHKS, YYEKEE (reference sequence). The CDR3 runs to 15 residues. Trimming at V came to 5 bases and at J to 6 bases, leaving 10 bases not matched to a gene.

This clone is medium-sized (0.01 to 0.1%). The rearrangement uses TRBV10-3 and TRBJ1-5; a weak D match, TRBD1 (5 bases). Trimming removed 8 bases at V and 3 bases at J, with 8 bases between. Looked up from germline, CDR1 is ENHRY and CDR2 is SYGVKD. This CDR3 is built from 12 residues. The CDR3 DNA is TGTGCCATCGGGACCCCCAATCAGCCCCAGCATTTT. Translated, it gives CAIGTPNQPQHF.

This rearrangement joins TRBV7-3 to TRBJ1-2; 10 bases fit TRBD1. The germline gives CDR1 SGHTA, CDR2 FQGTGA. With 3 bases clipped from V and 7 bases from J, the junction kept 5 bases outside the gene matches. The CDR3 sequence is 14 residues long. The CDR3: CASSFDRGQGGYTF. The CDR3 nucleotides read TGTGCCAGCAGCTTTGACAGGGGGCAGGGTGGCTACACCTTC.

V usage is TRBV28 and J usage is TRBJ2-7; 9 bases line up with TRBD1. CDR3 size: 16 residues. Germline V gene data show CDR1 as MDHEN and CDR2 as SYDVKM. The junction had 12 bases not matched to a gene; V was cut back by 5 bases and J by 4 bases. CDR3 in DNA: TGTGCCAGCAGTCCCCCCGGGACAGGGAATTTTTACGAGCAGTACTTC. Translated: CASSPPGTGNFYEQYF.

The chain links TRBV10-2 to TRBJ1-5; D uncertain. Trimming stripped 2 bases from V and 2 bases from J, with 7 bases between. This CDR3 is built from 14 residues. Germline CDR1 reads WSHSY; CDR2 reads SAAADI. CDR3 nucleotide sequence: TGCGCCAGCAGTGAGGCCCAGGGCAATCAGCCCCAGCATTTT. As protein: CASSEAQGNQPQHF.